One sample yielded the 28 T cell receptor beta chains listed below, sequenced in a study of T cell responses to AZD1222 COVID-19 vaccine. Clones were read by immunoSEQ multiplex PCR, and TCRdb kept only the in-frame ones, dropping some. The sample gives tens of thousands of clones, around 80% of which show up once; approximately 20% is in the top ten. The sequences come from peripheral blood, collected on day 0 of MenACWY control vaccination. The receptors were gathered from an adult in good health.

The chain combines TRBV28 with TRBJ1-1; possibly TRBD1 for D (5 bases). The CDR3 length is 15 residues. The V gene lost 6 bases and the J gene lost 4 bases, with 18 bases spanning the gap. The germline CDR1 and CDR2 sequences are MDHEN and SYDVKM. CDR3 nucleotide sequence: TGTGCCAGCAGAACCAGGTGGGGGACCGGCACTGAAGCTTTCTTT. Its protein product is CASRTRWGTGTEAFF.

The V gene is TRBV6-1, the J gene TRBJ2-7, with TRBD1 as a possible D gene (6 bases). CDR3 length: 14 residues. With 2 bases removed from V and 6 bases from J, the gap between germline ends came to 14 bases. Germline assignment: CDR1 MNHNS and CDR2 SASEGT. In DNA, the CDR3 is TGTGCCAGCAGTGAAAGGGGCAGGGGACCCGAGCAGTACGTC. Protein: CASSERGRGPEQYV.

The count of this clone is one. This chain links TRBV7-9 with TRBJ1-4; 8 bases line up with TRBD1. The ends lost 5 bases at V and 4 bases at J; junction bases unmatched: 6. Germline CDR1 and CDR2: SEHNR and FQNEAQ (reference sequence). The length of the CDR3 is 15 residues. CDR3 bases: TGTGCCAGCAGCCTAGGACAGGGCGTTAATGAAAAACTGTTTTTT. Translating gives CASSLGQGVNEKLFF. The full variable domain, rest sourced from reference TRBV7-9 and TRBJ1-4, is DTGVSQNPRHKITKRGQNVTFRCDPISEHNRLYWYRQTLGQGPEFLTYFQNEAQLEKSRLLSDRFSAERPKGSFSTLEIQRTEQGDSAMYLCASSLGQGVNEKLFFGSGTQLSVL.

This chain joins TRBV7-9 and TRBJ2-5, with TRBD2 matching 13 bases. Trimming took 1 base from V and 3 from J; bases not matched to a gene: 5. The germline V gene has CDR1 SEHNR and CDR2 FQNEAQ (reference sequence). CDR3 length equals 17 residues. The CDR3 loop is CASSLGRTSGGKETQYF. The CDR3 nucleotides read TGTGCCAGCAGCTTAGGGCGGACTAGCGGGGGTAAAGAGACCCAGTACTTC.

The chain carries TRBV5-6 and TRBJ2-1; D may be TRBD1 or TRBD2 (5 bases each). Germline-derived CDR1 and CDR2 are SGHDT and YYEEEE. The CDR3 is 15 amino acids. V gave up 6 bases and J gave up 5 bases, with 18 bases separating them. In nucleotides, the CDR3 is TGTGCCAGCACCGGGGACCTTGATTTGAACAATGAGCAGTTCTTC. The encoded protein is CASTGDLDLNNEQFF.

This chain connects TRBV29-1 to TRBJ2-1; D is uncertain. With 5 bases removed from V and 5 bases from J, the gap between germline ends came to 13 bases. Germline V gives CDR1 SQVTM, CDR2 ANQGSEA. CDR3 length: 13 residues. The CDR3 is CSVSALLHNEQFF. CDR3 nucleotides: TGCAGCGTTTCCGCCTTGCTACACAATGAGCAGTTCTTC.

The rearrangement links TRBV19 to TRBJ2-5; 7 bases line up with TRBD1. Per the germline V gene, CDR1 is LNHDA and CDR2 is SQIVND (reference sequence). Losses at the gene ends were 10 bases for V and 2 bases for J; bases not matched to a gene: 10. The CDR3 extends over 14 amino acids. Here the CDR3 DNA reads TGTGCCACCGGGAAACAGGGGACGCAAGAGACCCAGTACTTC. It is translated as CATGKQGTQETQYF. Drawing the rest from reference TRBV19 and TRBJ2-5, the complete variable domain is DGGITQSPKYLFRKEGQNVTLSCEQNLNHDAMYWYRQDPGQGLRLIYYSQIVNDFQKGDIAEGYSVSREKKESFPLTVTSAQKNPTAFYLCATGKQGTQETQYFGPGTRLLVL.

The chain recombines TRBV5-1 with TRBJ2-1, with D maybe TRBD1 (6 bases). The CDR3 runs 17 residues. Germline assignment: CDR1 SGHRS and CDR2 YFSETQ. V shed 1 base and J shed 4 bases, with 18 bases lying between them. DNA of the CDR3: TGCGCCAGCAGCTTGCGTGTTGGGGGCACGGGGTACAATGAGCAGTTCTTC. It codes for CASSLRVGGTGYNEQFF.

This clone qualifies as medium-sized (0.01 to 0.1%). The chain carries TRBV28 and TRBJ2-1; 8 bases align to TRBD1. The CDR3 is made up of 15 amino acids. V was clipped by 6 bases and J by 6 bases; unmatched bases: 10. Germline V lookup: CDR1 MDHEN, CDR2 SYDVKM. The CDR3 nucleotides are TGTGCCAGCAGCCCTGGACAGGGAGAGAGCAATGAGCAGTTCTTC. The encoded protein is CASSPGQGESNEQFF.

The chain is built from TRBV21-1 and TRBJ1-2. TRBV21-1 is a recognized pseudogene. This CDR3 region has 15 residues. As DNA, the CDR3 is TGTGCCAGCAGCAAAGTGGCAGCTTATGCCTATGGCTACACCTTC. It encodes CASSKVAAYAYGYTF.

This clone appeared a single time. The chain recombines TRBV4-1 with TRBJ1-6; D gene ambiguous. This CDR3 has 14 residues. From germline, CDR1 is MGHRA and CDR2 YSYEKL. With 5 bases removed from V and 7 bases from J, the gap between germline ends came to 12 bases. The CDR3 sequence is CASSDIGKNSPLHF. The CDR3 nucleotides are TGCGCCAGCAGCGACATAGGGAAGAATTCACCCCTCCACTTT.

The J gene is TRBJ1-5, the V gene TRBV28, with D possibly matching TRBD1 (5 bases). From germline, CDR1 is MDHEN and CDR2 SYDVKM. V lost 6 bases, J lost 4 bases, and 16 bases lay in between. This CDR3 has 15 residues. The CDR3 protein is CASSYTGAQNQPQHF. In DNA form, the CDR3 reads TGTGCCAGCAGCTATACCGGGGCGCAAAATCAGCCCCAGCATTTT.

V usage is TRBV15 and J usage is TRBJ2-1; no reliable D call. The CDR3 has 14 amino acids. Germline V gives CDR1 LNHNV, CDR2 YYDKDF (reference sequence). V lost 0 bases and J 6 bases, leaving 9 bases between the germline ends. CDR3 sequence (DNA): TGTGCCACCAGCAGAGATAGGTTTGGCAATGAGCAGTTCTTC. Its protein is CATSRDRFGNEQFF.

Only one count was recorded for this clone. The chain has TRBV4-1 and TRBJ2-3; TRBD1 aligns across 8 bases. The CDR3 is made up of 16 amino acids. Germline lookup yields CDR1 MGHRA and CDR2 YSYEKL. Trimming took 4 bases from V and 6 from J; bases not matched to a gene: 12. CDR3 protein: CASSRTDRVGPDTQYF. CDR3 sequence (DNA): TGCGCCAGCAGCCGCACGGACAGGGTAGGACCTGATACGCAGTATTTT.

The rearrangement joins TRBV30 to TRBJ1-6; D is unclear. The CDR3 totals 15 residues. CDR1 GTSNPN and CDR2 SVGIG come from the germline V gene (reference sequence). Trimming shortened V by 0 bases and J by 7 bases, and 13 bases separated the two germline ends. As DNA, the CDR3 is TGTGCCTGGAGTGTACGGGCAGGCCGGAATTCACCCCTCCACTTT. Translating it yields CAWSVRAGRNSPLHF.

The V call is TRBV6-2 or TRBV6-3, the J call TRBJ2-7; D gene ambiguous. Germline CDR1 is MNHEY and CDR2 is SVGEGT. The CDR3 totals 14 residues. Trimming took 2 bases from V and 3 from J, leaving 11 bases between them. The CDR3 loop reads CASSYPPRRYEQYF. The CDR3 DNA sequence: TGTGCCAGCAGTTACCCCCCCCGCCGCTACGAGCAGTACTTC.

V gene TRBV18 combines with J gene TRBJ1-2; D is perhaps TRBD1 (6 bases). V lost 3 bases, J lost 7 bases, and 15 bases lay in between. The CDR3 extends over 14 amino acids. The V gene's germline CDR1 is KGHSH and CDR2 LQKENI. CDR3 sequence (DNA): TGTGCCAGCTCACCCCGGCTACAGGGCGCTGGCTACACCTTC. As protein: CASSPRLQGAGYTF.

This rearrangement joins TRBV23-1 to TRBJ1-3; D is unclear. TRBV23-1 is an ORF for which the function is uncertain. CDR3 length: 13 residues. V lost 9 bases to trimming and J lost 0 bases, with 9 bases between them. As DNA, the CDR3 is TGCGCCAGTAGAAACTACTCTGGAAACACCATATATTTT. Its translation is CASRNYSGNTIYF.

The gene calls are TRBV7-6 and TRBJ1-2, with 7 bases that match TRBD1. Germline CDR1 reads SGHVS; CDR2 reads FNYEAQ. The CDR3 consists of 21 residues. The V and J ends lost 5 bases and 4 bases, in that order; junction bases with no gene match: 28. CDR3 in amino acids: CASSPRGTVRPKTEKGYGYTF. DNA of the CDR3: TGTGCCAGCAGCCCTCGTGGGACAGTCCGCCCAAAAACCGAGAAGGGCTATGGCTACACCTTC. The full variable domain, with the rest looked up from reference TRBV7-6 and TRBJ1-2, is GAGVSQSPRYKVTKRGQDVALRCDPISGHVSLYWYRQALGQGPEFLTYFNYEAQQDKSGLPNDRFSAERPEGSISTLTIQRTEQRDSAMYRCASSPRGTVRPKTEKGYGYTFGSGTRLTVV.

The chain is built from TRBV4-2 and TRBJ2-5; 14 bases fit TRBD2. Trimming cost V 2 bases and J 5 bases; bases outside gene matches: 13. From germline, CDR1 is LGHNA and CDR2 YNFKEQ. This CDR3 has 19 residues. The chain's CDR3 is CASSQPAEGLAGDGETQYF. CDR3 in DNA: TGTGCCAGCAGCCAACCTGCTGAGGGACTAGCGGGAGACGGGGAGACCCAGTACTTC.

This clone appeared once. The chain recombines TRBV4-2 with TRBJ2-3, with 8 bases that match TRBD2. This CDR3 contains 17 residues. The germline gives CDR1 LGHNA, CDR2 YNFKEQ. V shed 0 bases, J shed 2 bases, and the junction held 7 bases outside the gene matches. In nucleotides, the CDR3 is TGTGCCAGCAGCCAAGATCGACAGCGGGGGTTCACAGATACGCAGTATTTT. Encoded protein: CASSQDRQRGFTDTQYF.

The chain joins TRBV20-1 to TRBJ2-1; D may be TRBD1 or TRBD2 (5 bases each). Trimming stripped 3 bases from V and 12 bases from J, with 21 bases between. Per the germline V gene, CDR1 is DFQATT and CDR2 is SNEGSKA (reference sequence). The CDR3 has 14 residues. CDR3: CSASRDAKNGVQFF. CDR3 DNA sequence: TGCAGTGCTAGTCGGGACGCCAAGAACGGGGTGCAGTTCTTC.

This clone was seen a few times. The genes are TRBV10-3 and TRBJ2-2, with 11 bases aligning to TRBD2. This CDR3 comprises 19 residues. Germline CDR1 reads ENHRY; CDR2 reads SYGVKD. The trim removed 3 bases at V and 0 bases at J, leaving 9 bases unmatched. CDR3 bases: TGTGCCATCAGTGAAGTCCCTAGCGGGGGGCCTTCGAACACCGGGGAGCTGTTTTTT. Translating gives CAISEVPSGGPSNTGELFF.

Details on this clone: One end of the junction varies from germline; a read error may be responsible. In the same sample, other DNA sequences code for this CDR3. The chain combines TRBV5-4 with TRBJ1-1; D gene unclear. This CDR3 comprises 14 residues. CDR1 is SGHNT, CDR2 YYREEE, per germline (reference sequence). The CDR3 sequence: CASSPGRVNTEAFF. In DNA, the CDR3 is TGTGCTAGCAGCCCAGGACGCGTGAACACTGAAGCTTTCTTT.

The V call is TRBV10-3, the J call TRBJ1-2; TRBD1 agrees at 7 bases. CDR1 ENHRY and CDR2 SYGVKD come from the germline V gene. CDR3 length: 17 amino acids. Germline trimming cut 2 bases from V and 3 bases from J; bases unmatched to any gene: 12. CDR3 protein: CAISEPWTGVGYYGYTF. The CDR3, as DNA: TGTGCCATCAGTGAGCCTTGGACAGGCGTTGGGTACTATGGCTACACCTTC.

CDR3 sequence: CASRPPAGGNQPQHF. CDR3 in DNA: TGTGCCAGCAGACCTCCCGCCGGGGGAAACCAGCCCCAGCATTTT. The chain combines TRBV28 with TRBJ1-5; perhaps TRBD1 as D (5 bases). Germline V lookup: CDR1 MDHEN, CDR2 SYDVKM. V was clipped by 6 bases and J by 7 bases, with 19 bases between them. CDR3 length: 15 amino acids.

J is TRBJ2-2 and V is TRBV2; D uncertain. Germline V CDR1 and CDR2: SNHLY, FYNNEI. The CDR3 contains 14 residues. Trimming left V 4 bases short and J 5 bases short, with 11 bases between. The CDR3 reads CASSALTVTGELFF. The CDR3 bases are TGTGCCAGCAGTGCACTGACTGTGACCGGGGAGCTGTTTTTT.

The chain uses TRBV27 and TRBJ2-6; 14 bases fit TRBD2. The V gene end was trimmed by 2 bases and the J gene end by 2 bases; junction bases not matched to a gene: 14. The CDR3 spans 22 residues. Germline assignment: CDR1 MNHEY and CDR2 SMNVEV (reference sequence). CDR3 amino acids: CASSLMIFTGTSGRAGANVLTF. The CDR3 DNA is TGTGCCAGCAGTTTAATGATATTCACCGGGACTAGCGGGAGAGCTGGGGCCAACGTCCTGACTTTC.